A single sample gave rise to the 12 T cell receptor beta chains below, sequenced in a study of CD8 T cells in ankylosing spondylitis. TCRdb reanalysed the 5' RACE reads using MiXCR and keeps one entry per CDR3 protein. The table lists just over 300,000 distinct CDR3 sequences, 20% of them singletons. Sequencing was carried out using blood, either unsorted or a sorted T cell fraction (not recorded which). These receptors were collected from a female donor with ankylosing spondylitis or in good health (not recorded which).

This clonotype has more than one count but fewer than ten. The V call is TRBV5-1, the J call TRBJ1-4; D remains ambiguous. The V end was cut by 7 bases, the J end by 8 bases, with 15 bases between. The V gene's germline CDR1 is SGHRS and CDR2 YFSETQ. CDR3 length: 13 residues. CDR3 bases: TGCGCCAGCCGGGCACAAGGCCCCGAAAAACTGTTTTTT. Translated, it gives CASRAQGPEKLFF.

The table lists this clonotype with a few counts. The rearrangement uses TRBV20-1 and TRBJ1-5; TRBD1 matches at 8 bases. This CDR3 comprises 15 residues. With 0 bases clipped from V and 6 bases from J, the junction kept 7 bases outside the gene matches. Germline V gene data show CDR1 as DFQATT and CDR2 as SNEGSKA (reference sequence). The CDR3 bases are TGCAGTGCTAGAGATTCGTCAGGGGGCGGTCAGCCCCAGCATTTT. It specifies CSARDSSGGGQPQHF.

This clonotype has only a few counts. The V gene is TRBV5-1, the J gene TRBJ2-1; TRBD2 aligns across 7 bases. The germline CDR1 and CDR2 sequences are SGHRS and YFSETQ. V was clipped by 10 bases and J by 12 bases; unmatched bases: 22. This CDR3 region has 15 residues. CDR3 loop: CASSPWASGEGGQFF. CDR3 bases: TGCGCCTCCTCACCTTGGGCGTCCGGGGAGGGTGGGCAGTTCTTC.

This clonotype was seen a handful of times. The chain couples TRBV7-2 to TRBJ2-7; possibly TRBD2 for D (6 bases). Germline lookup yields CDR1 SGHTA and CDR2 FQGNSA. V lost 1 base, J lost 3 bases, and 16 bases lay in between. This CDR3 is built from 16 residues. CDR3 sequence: CASSLGSGVNGYEQYF. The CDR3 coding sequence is TGTGCCAGCAGCTTAGGTTCGGGGGTCAATGGCTACGAGCAGTACTTC.

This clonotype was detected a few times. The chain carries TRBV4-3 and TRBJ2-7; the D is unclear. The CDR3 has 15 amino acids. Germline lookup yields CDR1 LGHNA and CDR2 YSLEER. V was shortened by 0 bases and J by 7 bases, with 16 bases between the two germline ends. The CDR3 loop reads CASSQDLAQMWEQYF. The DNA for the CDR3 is TGCGCCAGCAGCCAAGATTTAGCTCAGATGTGGGAGCAGTACTTC.

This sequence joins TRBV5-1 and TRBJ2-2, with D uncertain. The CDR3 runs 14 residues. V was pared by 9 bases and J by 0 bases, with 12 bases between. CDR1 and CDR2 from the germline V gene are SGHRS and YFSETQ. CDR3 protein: CATQPSTNTGELFF. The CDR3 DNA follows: TGCGCCACCCAACCCTCGACGAACACCGGGGAGCTGTTTTTT.

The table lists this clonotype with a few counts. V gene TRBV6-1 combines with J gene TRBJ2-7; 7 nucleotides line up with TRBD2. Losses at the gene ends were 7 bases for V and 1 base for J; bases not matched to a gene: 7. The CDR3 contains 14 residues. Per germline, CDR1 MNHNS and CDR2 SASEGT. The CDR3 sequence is CASTPREASYEQYF. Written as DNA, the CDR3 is TGTGCCAGCACTCCCCGGGAGGCATCCTACGAGCAGTACTTC.

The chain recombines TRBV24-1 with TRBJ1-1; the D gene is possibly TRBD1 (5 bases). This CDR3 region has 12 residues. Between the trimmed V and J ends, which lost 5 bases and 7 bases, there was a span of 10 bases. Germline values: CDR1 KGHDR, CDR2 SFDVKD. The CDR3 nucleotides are TGTGCCACCAGTGCGTGGGGGAGTGAAGCTTTCTTT. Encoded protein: CATSAWGSEAFF.

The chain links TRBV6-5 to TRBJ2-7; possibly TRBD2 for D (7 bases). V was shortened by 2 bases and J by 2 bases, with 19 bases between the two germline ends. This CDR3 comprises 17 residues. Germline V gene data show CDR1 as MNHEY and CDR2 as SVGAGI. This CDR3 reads CASSYGGGSASTYEQYF. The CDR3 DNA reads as TGTGCCAGCAGTTACGGGGGCGGGAGCGCTTCCACCTACGAGCAGTACTTC.

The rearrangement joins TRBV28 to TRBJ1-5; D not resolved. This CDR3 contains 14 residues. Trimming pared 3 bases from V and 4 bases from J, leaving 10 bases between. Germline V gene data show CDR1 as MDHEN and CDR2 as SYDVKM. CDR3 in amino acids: CASSFALGNQPQHF. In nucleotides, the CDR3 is TGTGCCAGCAGTTTTGCGTTGGGAAATCAGCCCCAGCATTTT.

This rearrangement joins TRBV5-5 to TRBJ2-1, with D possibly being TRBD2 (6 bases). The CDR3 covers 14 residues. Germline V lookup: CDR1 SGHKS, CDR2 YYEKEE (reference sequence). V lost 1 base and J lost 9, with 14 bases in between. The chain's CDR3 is CASSLISGVAEQFF. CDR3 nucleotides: TGTGCCAGCAGCTTGATCTCGGGAGTTGCTGAGCAGTTCTTC. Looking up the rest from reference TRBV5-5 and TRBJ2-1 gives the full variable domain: DAGVTQSPTHLIKTRGQQVTLRCSPISGHKSVSWYQQVLGQGPQFIFQYYEKEERGRGNFPDRFSARQFPNYSSELNVNALLLGDSALYLCASSLISGVAEQFFGPGTRLTVL.

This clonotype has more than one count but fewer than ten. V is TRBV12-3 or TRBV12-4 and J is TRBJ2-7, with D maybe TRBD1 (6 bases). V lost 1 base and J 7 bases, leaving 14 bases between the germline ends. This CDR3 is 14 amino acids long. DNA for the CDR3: TGTGCCAGCAGTTTAGGGGGGCTCGCTAGTGAGCAGTACTTC. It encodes CASSLGGLASEQYF.